This TCR beta chain comes out of a study of technical replicates of blood from a few donors. TCRdb keeps only in-frame clones here, not all; method: immunoSEQ multiplex PCR. The sample lists roughly 80,000 clones, over 75% seen once, with 0.25% in the top ten. The CDR3 totals 15 residues. Per germline, CDR1 LNHDA and CDR2 SQIVND (reference sequence). After removal of 5 bases from V and 0 bases from J, the junction contained 4 bases not matched to a gene. V is TRBV19 and J is TRBJ2-3; 8 bases are a match to TRBD1. Specimen: T cells isolated from PBMCs. The TCR comes from a human donor in good health. CDR3 nucleotide sequence: TGTGCCAGTAGTTCCCGGGACAGGAGCACAGATACGCAGTATTTT. Residues: CASSSRDRSTDTQYF.